The 11 T cell receptor beta chains given below trace back to one sample, sequenced in a study of shared clonotypes between healthy human individuals. Here immunoSEQ multiplex PCR was the method, and the copy in TCRdb shows in-frame clones only, minus some. This table holds 2,500,000 or so clones, 92% found once. The sequenced sample was naive CD4+ T cells from PBMCs. Subset indicated: CD45RA+ positively selected. These receptors were obtained from a man aged 18 to 35 in good health. Some clones in this sample may be carry-over from other donors' samples.

The rearrangement uses TRBV6-6 and TRBJ2-1; TRBD2 matches at 12 bases. V was clipped by 6 bases and J by 6 bases; unmatched bases: 6. The CDR3 length is 15 residues. CDR1 and CDR2 from the germline V gene are MNHNY and SVGAGI (reference sequence). The CDR3 spells CASSSGTSGFNEQFF. In DNA, the CDR3 is TGTGCCAGCAGCTCCGGGACTAGCGGGTTCAATGAGCAGTTCTTC.

This rearrangement joins TRBV30 to TRBJ1-3; D possibly corresponds to TRBD1 (5 bases). V was cut by 4 bases and J by 0 bases, with 10 bases left in between. CDR3 length: 14 residues. The germline V gene encodes CDR1 GTSNPN and CDR2 SVGIG (reference sequence). The DNA of the CDR3 is TGTGCCTGGATTGACAGAGTCTCTGGAAACACCATATATTTT. It translates to CAWIDRVSGNTIYF.

A note on this clone: Within the sample, other DNA sequences also encode this same CDR3. The V call is TRBV9, the J call TRBJ2-3; D is unclear. V was pared by 3 bases and J by 2 bases, with 4 bases between. The CDR3 has 12 amino acids. Per germline, CDR1 SGDLS and CDR2 YYNGEE. In nucleotides, the CDR3 is TGTGCCAGCAGCGCCCACACAGATACGCAGTATTTT. Translated: CASSAHTDTQYF.

This sequence joins TRBV19 and TRBJ2-3; 11 nucleotides agree with TRBD2. The CDR3 has 15 amino acids. The ends lost 1 base at V and 6 bases at J; junction bases unmatched: 3. Per germline, CDR1 LNHDA and CDR2 SQIVND (reference sequence). The CDR3: CASSIVTSGSDTQYF. The CDR3 nucleotides are TGTGCCAGTAGTATAGTCACTAGCGGGAGTGATACGCAGTATTTT.

A few counts support this clone. This chain joins TRBV6-1 and TRBJ1-1, with D possibly being TRBD1 (6 bases). With 6 bases removed from V and 3 bases from J, the gap between germline ends came to 11 bases. The CDR3 is made up of 13 amino acids. Germline V gives CDR1 MNHNS, CDR2 SASEGT. The CDR3 reads CASRMGAYTEAFF. CDR3 DNA sequence: TGTGCCAGCAGAATGGGGGCTTACACTGAAGCTTTCTTT.

V gene TRBV5-1 combines with J gene TRBJ2-7; the D gene is possibly TRBD2 (5 bases). The length of the CDR3 is 14 residues. Germline CDR1 and CDR2: SGHRS and YFSETQ. The V end lost 4 bases, the J end lost 5 bases, and 16 bases lay between the germline ends. This CDR3 is CASSLGVLGDEQYF. The CDR3, as DNA: TGCGCCAGCAGCCTCGGGGTTCTCGGCGACGAGCAGTACTTC.

The chain employs TRBV29-1 and TRBJ2-7; D is undetermined. The germline V and J ends were trimmed by 7 bases and 0 bases, with 13 bases remaining between them. Per germline, CDR1 SQVTM and CDR2 ANQGSEA. This CDR3 is built from 13 residues. The CDR3 DNA reads TGCAGCGCTATACTGTCCTCCTCCTACGAGCAGTACTTC. It specifies CSAILSSSYEQYF.

V gene TRBV7-9 combines with J gene TRBJ1-5; D is ambiguous. V shed 5 bases and J shed 9 bases, with 11 bases lying between them. Germline V gene lookup returns CDR1 SEHNR and CDR2 FQNEAQ (reference sequence). The CDR3 has 12 amino acids. CDR3 nucleotide sequence: TGTGCCAGCAGCCGAGAGGACGGGCCCCAGCATTTT. This sequence encodes CASSREDGPQHF.

This clone is a singleton in its sample. V is TRBV9 and J is TRBJ2-2, with 10 nucleotides matching TRBD1. V lost 4 bases, J lost 3 bases, and 3 bases stayed unmatched. Germline lookup yields CDR1 SGDLS and CDR2 YYNGEE. The CDR3 spans 15 residues. CDR3 loop: CASSSGTGDTGELFF. The CDR3 DNA is TGTGCCAGCAGCTCCGGGACAGGGGACACCGGGGAGCTGTTTTTT. Based on the CDR3 plus reference TRBV9 and TRBJ2-2, the full variable domain is DSGVTQTPKHLITATGQRVTLRCSPRSGDLSVYWYQQSLDQGLQFLIQYYNGEERAKGNILERFSAQQFPDLHSELNLSSLELGDSALYFCASSSGTGDTGELFFGEGSRLTVL.

About this clone: The same CDR3 can be traced to other DNA sequences in this sample. The chain joins TRBV11-2 to TRBJ1-4; 9 bases fit TRBD1. CDR3 length: 14 amino acids. Per germline, CDR1 SGHAT and CDR2 FQNNGV. Trimming at V came to 3 bases and at J to 7 bases, leaving 3 bases not matched to a gene. CDR3 in amino acids: CASSLGQGAEKLFF. In DNA, the CDR3 is TGTGCCAGCAGCTTGGGACAGGGAGCTGAAAAACTGTTTTTT.

The V gene is TRBV2, the J gene TRBJ2-1; D perhaps matches TRBD2 (5 bases). CDR1 and CDR2 from the germline V gene are SNHLY and FYNNEI. The V end lost 6 bases, the J end lost 9 bases, and 18 bases lay between the germline ends. This CDR3 spans 14 amino acids. CDR3 nucleotide sequence: TGTGCCAGCAGCGGAGGATTAGCGCTAGGTGAGCAGTTCTTC. Translating it yields CASSGGLALGEQFF.